This is a list of T cell receptor beta chains from one sample in a study of early T cells in non-severe SARS-CoV-2 infection. TCRdb called the 5' RACE reads again in MiXCR, with one record for every CDR3 protein. Of roughly 34,000 distinct CDR3 sequences in the sample, 7% to 7.5% were seen once. The sequenced sample was whole blood, obtained at baseline. The receptors come from an adult who was a healthcare worker with PCR-confirmed SARS-CoV-2 infection or an uninfected control (not recorded which). Both conserved end residues are part of each CDR3. A D gene is named only where the DNA matches it firmly. Clone size appears in some rows only: once, few, many, or a class for an expanded clone.

v_gene,d_gene,abundance,j_gene,CDR3nt,CDR3aa
TRBV28,TRBD2,medium-sized,TRBJ2-5,TGTGCCAGCAGTTTTGGCGCGGGAGGGGGCCAAGAGACCCAGTACTTC,CASSFGAGGGQETQYF
TRBV7-2,NA,few,TRBJ2-4,TGTGCCAGCAGCTCCCTGGTACTAGCCAAAAACATTCAGTACTTC,CASSSLVLAKNIQYF
TRBV9,NA,NA,TRBJ1-3,TGTGCCAGCAGCGTAGAGTCAGGGGTATCTGGAAACACCATATATTTT,CASSVESGVSGNTIYF
TRBV6-1,TRBD1,NA,TRBJ2-4,TGTGCCAGCAGACAGGACAGGGGATCAAACATTCAGTACTTC,CASRQDRGSNIQYF
TRBV6-5,NA,many,TRBJ2-2,TGTGCCAGCAGTTATCTGACCCTGGGCACCGGGGAGCTGTTTTTT,CASSYLTLGTGELFF
TRBV14,NA,NA,TRBJ1-6,TGTGCCAGCAGCCAAGAAAAGAATTCACCCCTCCACTTT,CASSQEKNSPLHF
TRBV12-3/TRBV12-4,NA,NA,TRBJ1-3,TGTGCCAGCAGGAGACAGAGCTCTGGAAACACCATATATTTT,CASRRQSSGNTIYF
TRBV7-3,NA,few,TRBJ1-6,TGTGCCAGCAGGTCTTCAATCTCCTATAATTCACCCCTCCACTTT,CASRSSISYNSPLHF
TRBV7-2,TRBD2,NA,TRBJ2-3,TGTGCCAGCAGCTTATCGGGACTAGCGGCAGATACGCAGTATTTT,CASSLSGLAADTQYF
TRBV6-1,NA,few,TRBJ2-7,TGTGCCAGCAGTGAAAGCTACGGCCCCGGGGGCGAGCAGTACTTC,CASSESYGPGGEQYF
TRBV7-9,NA,few,TRBJ2-7,TGTGCCAGCAGCTTAGGAGCCGGGACTCGGGAGCAGTACTTC,CASSLGAGTREQYF
TRBV14,TRBD1,many,TRBJ1-6,TGTGCCAGCAGCCAAGGACCGGGACAGGGGGCCTATAATTCACCCCTCCACTTT,CASSQGPGQGAYNSPLHF
TRBV7-9,TRBD2,NA,TRBJ2-7,TGTGCCAGCAGCTCCGGAGCGGGAGGGCCTATTTACGAGCAGTACTTC,CASSSGAGGPIYEQYF
TRBV7-6,TRBD2,many,TRBJ2-1,TGTGCCAGCAGCGCGCAAACACGGGAGGCCTTTTACAATGAGCAGTTCTTC,CASSAQTREAFYNEQFF
TRBV5-1,NA,many,TRBJ2-5,TGCGCCAGCAGCTTGGAAGGTAGACAAGGAGAGACCCAGTACTTC,CASSLEGRQGETQYF
TRBV12-3/TRBV12-4,NA,few,TRBJ1-2,TGTGCCAGCAGCTTAACTGGCGGCTATGGCTACACCTTC,CASSLTGGYGYTF
TRBV6-5,NA,NA,TRBJ2-3,TGTGCCATCCGACTACCGGGTGGGGATACGCAGTATTTT,CAIRLPGGDTQYF
TRBV7-9,NA,few,TRBJ1-5,TGTGCCAGCAGCTTAGCTGGGCCCTGGGGGCATCAGCCCCAGCATTTT,CASSLAGPWGHQPQHF
TRBV6-2/TRBV6-3,TRBD1,few,TRBJ1-1,TGTGCCAGCAGTTACAACGTAGACAGGGGCACTGAAGCTTTCTTT,CASSYNVDRGTEAFF
TRBV4-3,TRBD1,many,TRBJ2-3,TGCGCCAGCAGCCAAGGCGGGACAGGGTCGGATACGCAGTATTTT,CASSQGGTGSDTQYF
TRBV12-5,NA,few,TRBJ2-3,TGTGCTAGTGGTTTAGGGGATTTGGCGCAGTATTTT,CASGLGDLAQYF
TRBV7-9,NA,NA,TRBJ1-6,TGTGCCAGCAGTAGGACAGTTAATAATTCACCCCTCCACTTT,CASSRTVNNSPLHF
TRBV4-1,NA,few,TRBJ2-4,TGCGCCAGCAGCCATATACAGGGAGAGGACATTCAGTACTTC,CASSHIQGEDIQYF
TRBV6-4,TRBD2,few,TRBJ2-2,TGTGCCAGCAGTGGGACTAGCGGGAGCACCGGGGAGCTGTTTTTT,CASSGTSGSTGELFF
TRBV11-2,NA,medium-sized,TRBJ2-1,TGTGCCAGCAGCTTAGACCGGAATGAGCAGTTCTTC,CASSLDRNEQFF
TRBV6-2/TRBV6-3,NA,NA,TRBJ1-5,TGTGCCAGCAGTGCTACCCCGAGTCACGCTAGCAATCAGCCCCAGCATTTT,CASSATPSHASNQPQHF
TRBV20-1,TRBD2,few,TRBJ2-3,TGCAGTGCTAGAGATCTTGGGCGGGAGGGCCCAGATACGCAGTATTTT,CSARDLGREGPDTQYF
TRBV11-2,TRBD1,few,TRBJ2-7,TGTGCCAGCAGCTTGCCCGGGACAGGGGCCTACGAGCAGTACTTC,CASSLPGTGAYEQYF
TRBV5-1,TRBD2,medium-sized,TRBJ2-3,TGCGCCAGCAGCCCCAGGCTAGCGGGGTCCGGAGGGAACACAGATACGCAGTATTTT,CASSPRLAGSGGNTDTQYF
TRBV29-1,NA,NA,TRBJ2-3,TGCAGCGTTGTTCAAGATACGCAGTATTTT,CSVVQDTQYF
TRBV12-3/TRBV12-4,TRBD1,few,TRBJ2-7,TGTGCCAGCACCCGGACAGGGGGCTTGTCGGAGCAGTACTTC,CASTRTGGLSEQYF
TRBV27,NA,many,TRBJ1-5,TGTGCCAGCAGTTTAATAACAGGGTTTCAGCCCCAGCATTTT,CASSLITGFQPQHF
TRBV28,NA,many,TRBJ1-6,TGTGCCAGCAGTTTATTGCGACTAATTAATTCACCCCTCCACTTT,CASSLLRLINSPLHF